This T cell receptor (beta chain) was identified during a study of T cells after posttransplantation cyclophosphamide. Treatment was busulfan-fludarabine conditioning, a marrow graft, and cyclophosphamide on days +3 and +4. As regards this clone: Its antigen is currently unknown.

Study outcomes and limitations: After PTCy, TRB diversity resembled that of CNI/methotrexate controls. Later blood repertoires were often dominated by clones from the donor CD8+ memory compartment. Blood and skin or GI T cell repertoires showed limited TRB overlap.

TCRdb keeps only in-frame clones here, not all; method: immunoSEQ multiplex PCR. The table has fewer than 12,000 clones, approximately 86% seen once. The TCR originated in a male patient aged 25 to 39 who received an allogeneic stem cell transplant from a related donor, was CMV-positive, and had acute GVHD only. The graft donor may be the source of some T cells. Sequenced material: CD4+ T cells sorted from PBMCs, taken after allogeneic stem cell transplant with posttransplant cyclophosphamide.

CDR3 residues: CASSFRGSGGVTYEQYF. The CDR3 bases are TGTGCCAGCAGCTTTAGGGGGAGCGGGGGGGTCACCTACGAGCAGTACTTC. The chain has TRBV11-3 and TRBJ2-7, with 10 bases fitting TRBD2. Germline values: CDR1 SGHNT, CDR2 YENEEA. The CDR3 contains 17 residues. V lost 3 bases to trimming and J lost 2 bases; unmatched junction nucleotides: 10.